The 27 T cell receptor beta chains given below trace back to one sample, sequenced in a study of blood T cell repertoires in COVID-19. Using immunoSEQ multiplex PCR, the repertoire was profiled, and TCRdb retains in-frame clones only, with some absent. The data contain approximately 250,000 clones, about 80% of them seen just once; the ten biggest clones take up approximately 4%. Input material: PBMCs or T cells enriched from blood (not recorded which). The receptors originated from a man younger than 40 with acute COVID-19.

This clone was seen only once. This rearrangement joins TRBV20-1 to TRBJ2-3, with D possibly being TRBD2 (5 bases). The germline CDR1 and CDR2 sequences are DFQATT and SNEGSKA (reference sequence). This CDR3 region has 14 residues. V dropped 3 bases and J dropped 0 bases, with 10 bases sitting between them. CDR3 sequence: CSASSAPSTDTQYF. The CDR3, as DNA: TGCAGTGCTAGTAGCGCCCCTAGCACAGATACGCAGTATTTT.

The V call is TRBV12-1, the J call TRBJ2-6; TRBD2 is the table's D call and was not checked against the DNA. TRBV12-1 is a listed pseudogene. This CDR3 has 13 residues. CDR3 DNA sequence: TGTGCCAGCACCGGGGCTGGGGCCAACGTCCTGACTTTC. Encoded protein: CASTGAGANVLTF.

This chain joins TRBV30 and TRBJ1-3; D gene unclear. The germline V gene encodes CDR1 GTSNPN and CDR2 SVGIG (reference sequence). The CDR3 has 14 residues. Trimming took off 5 bases at V and 0 bases at J, with 11 bases between the two ends. The CDR3 is CAWQRSHSGNTIYF. Written as DNA, the CDR3 is TGTGCCTGGCAGCGGTCACACTCTGGAAACACCATATATTTT.

V is TRBV6-5 and J is TRBJ2-2, with D perhaps matching TRBD2 (6 bases). The CDR3 is made up of 15 amino acids. Germline CDR1 and CDR2: MNHEY and SVGAGI. The V end was cut by 5 bases, the J end by 6 bases, with 16 bases between. CDR3 sequence reads: CASSLNVLASGELFF. The CDR3 coding sequence is TGTGCCAGCAGTCTAAATGTCCTAGCGTCCGGGGAGCTGTTTTTT.

This clone appeared once. The CDR3 nucleotides read TGTGCCAGCAGTGAGAGGGGACAGGGGGCAAAGAAAGGCTACACCTTC. Translating gives CASSERGQGAKKGYTF. J is TRBJ1-2 and V is TRBV6-4, with 12 bases lining up with TRBD1. Germline lookup yields CDR1 MRHNA and CDR2 SNTAGT. The CDR3 has 16 amino acids. The V segment lost 3 bases and the J segment 8 bases; nucleotides outside the gene matches: 10.

The CDR3 DNA reads TGTGCCAGCAGCTTAGCCTTCGGGGGTGGCTACACCTTC. Its protein is CASSLAFGGGYTF. J is TRBJ1-2 and V is TRBV7-2; D is perhaps TRBD1 (5 bases). There are 13 residues in the CDR3. The V and J ends lost 0 bases and 7 bases respectively, with 9 bases between them. CDR1 SGHTA and CDR2 FQGNSA come from the germline V gene. The variable domain in full, with the rest retrieved from reference TRBV7-2 and TRBJ1-2, is GAGVSQSPSNKVTEKGKDVELRCDPISGHTALYWYRQSLGQGLEFLIYFQGNSAPDKSGLPSDRFSAERTGGSVSTLTIQRTQQEDSAVYLCASSLAFGGGYTFGSGTRLTVV.

The rearrangement links TRBV9 to TRBJ1-1; 7 positions match TRBD1. The CDR3 has 15 residues. From germline, CDR1 is SGDLS and CDR2 YYNGEE. The J segment lost 2 bases and the V segment lost 0 bases, leaving 4 bases of the junction unmatched. The chain's CDR3 is CASSVGQGFNTEAFF. CDR3 DNA sequence: TGTGCCAGCAGCGTAGGACAGGGTTTCAACACTGAAGCTTTCTTT.

The CDR3 region has the DNA TGTGCCAGCAGCTTTATCAGGGGACAAAATTCACCCCTCCACTTT. This gives the protein CASSFIRGQNSPLHF. The V gene is TRBV11-2, the J gene TRBJ1-6; the D gene is possibly TRBD1 (6 bases). CDR3 length equals 15 residues. Germline V gene data show CDR1 as SGHAT and CDR2 as FQNNGV. V lost 3 bases to trimming and J lost 7 bases, with 13 bases between them.

For the CDR3, the DNA is TGTGCCAGCAGCTCGGGACTTCAGAACACCGGGGAGCTGTTTTTT. Translating gives CASSSGLQNTGELFF. This chain joins TRBV11-3 and TRBJ2-2; a possible D gene is TRBD2 (6 bases). Germline CDR1 SGHNT, CDR2 YENEEA. Between the trimmed V and J ends, which lost 4 bases and 1 base, there was a span of 10 bases. The CDR3 has 15 amino acids.

The chain combines TRBV9 with TRBJ2-1; 10 nucleotides agree with TRBD1. CDR1 and CDR2 from the germline V gene are SGDLS and YYNGEE. This CDR3 contains 15 residues. The V gene end was trimmed by 4 bases and the J gene end by 8 bases; junction bases not matched to a gene: 9. This CDR3 is CASSTRDRGVYEQFF. For the CDR3, the DNA is TGTGCCAGCAGCACCCGGGACAGGGGTGTATATGAGCAGTTCTTC.

V gene TRBV19 combines with J gene TRBJ1-6; no reliable D call. CDR3 length: 15 residues. Trimming stripped 8 bases from V and 0 bases from J, with 11 bases between. Germline CDR1 is LNHDA and CDR2 is SQIVND (reference sequence). The CDR3 here is CASGETSSYNSPLHF. The CDR3 DNA reads as TGTGCCAGTGGAGAAACAAGCTCCTATAATTCACCCCTCCACTTT.

In this sample, this clone turned up once. Other DNA variants within this sample encode the same CDR3. The chain combines TRBV7-2 with TRBJ1-1, with D perhaps TRBD1 (6 bases). V lost 1 base, J lost 0 bases, and 6 bases lay in between. Germline V gives CDR1 SGHTA, CDR2 FQGNSA. The CDR3 spans 14 residues. The CDR3 region has the DNA TGTGCCAGCAGCTTAGGACAGGTGAACACTGAAGCTTTCTTT. This sequence encodes CASSLGQVNTEAFF.

J is TRBJ2-3 and V is TRBV11-1; 7 bases line up with TRBD2. CDR3 length: 15 amino acids. The trim removed 3 bases at V and 2 bases at J, leaving 5 bases unmatched. The V gene's germline CDR1 is SGHAT and CDR2 FQDESV (reference sequence). CDR3 nucleotide sequence: TGTGCCAGCAGCTTGGGGAGGGCCTACACAGATACGCAGTATTTT. Its protein product is CASSLGRAYTDTQYF.

This chain connects TRBV11-2 to TRBJ2-2, with D perhaps TRBD2 (6 bases). Trimming removed 1 base from V and 6 bases from J, with 12 bases in between. This CDR3 has 15 residues. Per germline, CDR1 SGHAT and CDR2 FQNNGV. The CDR3 loop is CASSLGLGGAGELFF. DNA for the CDR3: TGTGCCAGCAGCTTAGGCCTGGGGGGAGCCGGGGAGCTGTTTTTT.

The CDR3 bases are TGTGCCAGCAGCTTCGATAGAGAGACCCAGTACTTC. Translating it yields CASSFDRETQYF. The rearrangement uses TRBV7-2 and TRBJ2-5; D not resolved. CDR3 length: 12 amino acids. V dropped 3 bases and J dropped 4 bases, with 6 bases sitting between them. Germline assignment: CDR1 SGHTA and CDR2 FQGNSA.

Of note for this clone: The sample contains more than one DNA sequence encoding this CDR3. This sequence joins TRBV27 and TRBJ1-2; a weak D match, TRBD1 (5 bases). CDR3 length: 13 amino acids. The V end was cut by 2 bases, the J end by 2 bases, with 6 bases between. Looked up from germline, CDR1 is MNHEY and CDR2 is SMNVEV (reference sequence). The CDR3 here is CASSLRQNYGYTF. The CDR3 DNA reads as TGTGCCAGCAGTTTAAGACAGAACTATGGCTACACCTTC.

The rearrangement uses TRBV5-3 and TRBJ1-4; D is ambiguous. TRBV5-3 is classed as an ORF, of uncertain function. The V end was cut by 4 bases, the J end by 4 bases, with 17 bases between. This CDR3 has 16 residues. The CDR3 here is CARSLLCVAHNEKLFF. The CDR3, as DNA: TGTGCCAGAAGCCTTTTATGCGTAGCCCATAATGAAAAACTGTTTTTT.

This clone was counted once. The rearrangement links TRBV6-2 or TRBV6-3 to TRBJ2-1; no clear D. The germline V gene encodes CDR1 MNHEY and CDR2 SVGEGT. V was cut by 2 bases and J by 7 bases, with 21 bases left in between. CDR3 length: 17 amino acids. Here the CDR3 reads CASSYPAVIGPGNEQFF. For the CDR3, the DNA is TGTGCCAGCAGTTACCCTGCGGTAATCGGCCCCGGGAATGAGCAGTTCTTC.

This clone was observed many times. This chain connects TRBV6-4 to TRBJ2-3; the match to TRBD2 covers 10 bases. Germline V gene sequence: CDR1 MRHNA, CDR2 SNTAGT. There are 15 residues in the CDR3. The V gene end was trimmed by 6 bases and the J gene end by 1 base; junction bases not matched to a gene: 4. The CDR3 protein is CASSPTSGGTDTQYF. For the CDR3, the DNA is TGTGCCAGCAGCCCTACTAGCGGGGGCACAGATACGCAGTATTTT.

This chain connects TRBV27 to TRBJ2-1, with 9 bases that match TRBD2. CDR1 MNHEY and CDR2 SMNVEV come from the germline V gene (reference sequence). This CDR3 spans 18 amino acids. Unmatched junction bases numbered 10, after V lost 4 bases and J lost 0 bases. CDR3 DNA: TGTGCCAGCAGTTCCCGACTAGCGGAGTGGAGCTCCTACAATGAGCAGTTCTTC. Protein: CASSSRLAEWSSYNEQFF.

The rearrangement uses TRBV11-3 and TRBJ2-1; D is uncertain. V dropped 0 bases and J dropped 4 bases, with 4 bases sitting between them. CDR3 size: 13 residues. Germline CDR1 reads SGHNT; CDR2 reads YENEEA. The CDR3 sequence is CASSLDSYNEQFF. CDR3 DNA sequence: TGTGCCAGCAGCTTAGATTCGTACAATGAGCAGTTCTTC.

V and J are TRBV12-3 or TRBV12-4 and TRBJ2-1; TRBD2 aligns across 8 bases. V gave up 10 bases and J gave up 6 bases; unmatched junction bases: 8. CDR3 length: 13 amino acids. The CDR3, as DNA: TGTGCCACCACCTTGACTAGCGCCAATGAGCAGTTCTTC. Translating it yields CATTLTSANEQFF.

In its sample, this clone was seen a few times. The chain's CDR3 is CASRFSGRAEDTQYF. DNA of the CDR3: TGTGCCAGCAGGTTTAGCGGGAGGGCCGAAGATACGCAGTATTTT. This chain connects TRBV6-5 to TRBJ2-3; 11 bases are a match to TRBD2. Germline V gives CDR1 MNHEY, CDR2 SVGAGI. This CDR3 has 15 residues. V shed 6 bases and J 5 bases; nucleotides not matched to a gene: 7.

The chain carries TRBV19 and TRBJ1-5; no clear D gene. From germline, CDR1 is LNHDA and CDR2 SQIVND (reference sequence). With 8 bases removed from V and 9 bases from J, the gap between germline ends came to 14 bases. The CDR3 sequence is 12 residues long. CDR3 in amino acids: CASQSQVLPQHF. The CDR3 DNA is TGTGCCAGTCAGTCCCAGGTACTGCCCCAGCATTTT.

This chain joins TRBV7-2 and TRBJ2-1; D call uncertain. CDR1 and CDR2 from the germline V gene are SGHTA and FQGNSA. The CDR3 totals 13 residues. Trimming shortened V by 5 bases and J by 8 bases, and 13 bases separated the two germline ends. The CDR3 DNA reads TGTGCCAGCAGCGTTCGGAGTGGAGATGAGCAGTTCTTC. It is translated as CASSVRSGDEQFF.

This chain joins TRBV11-3 and TRBJ1-1; 8 nucleotides agree with TRBD1. The CDR3 covers 15 residues. Germline loops: CDR1 SGHNT, CDR2 YENEEA. The trim removed 0 bases at V and 5 bases at J, leaving 5 bases unmatched. CDR3 amino acids: CASSLDWTGRTEAFF. The CDR3 nucleotides are TGTGCCAGCAGCTTAGACTGGACAGGGCGGACTGAAGCTTTCTTT.

The rearrangement joins TRBV2 to TRBJ1-1; TRBD1 matches at 8 bases. CDR1 is SNHLY, CDR2 FYNNEI, per germline. The V gene end was trimmed by 9 bases and the J gene end by 5 bases; junction bases not matched to a gene: 11. CDR3 size: 14 residues. The CDR3 loop reads CASRTGLVGTEAFF. CDR3 DNA: TGTGCCAGTAGGACAGGGTTGGTGGGTACTGAAGCTTTCTTT.